This paragraph reports one T cell receptor beta chain. The antigen remains undetermined. The V end was cut by 5 bases, the J end by 2 bases, with 25 bases between. The CDR3 is 17 residues long. CDR1 SQVTM and CDR2 ANQGSEA come from the germline V gene. Sorting defined naive CD4+ as CD4+CD8-CD45RO-CD45RA+ and naive CD8+ as CD8+CD4-CD45RA+CD27bright. These data belong to a study of healthy donors' naive CD4 and CD8 T cells. Study conclusions and caveats: A reported CD4+/CD8+ bias affected most V and J genes in naive cells. About 13% of CD4/CD8 propensity variance appeared explained by V, J and CDR3 charge.

Each TCR library used roughly 510 ng of total RNA and a linear amplification protocol. MiXCR, run by TCRdb on the reads, gives a single entry per CDR3 protein. Among approximately 180,000 distinct CDR3 sequences listed, about 76% were seen once. This sequence joins TRBV29-1 and TRBJ2-7; D is perhaps TRBD1 or TRBD2 (5 bases each). What was sequenced was naive CD4+ and CD8+ T cells sorted from blood, pooled from several donors. This clonotype was obtained from a pool of human donors in good health; the sample pools cells from several healthy donors. The CDR3 loop is CSVRTRGSPSGTYEQYF. Here the CDR3 DNA reads TGCAGCGTTCGAACTCGGGGCAGCCCATCGGGGACCTACGAGCAGTACTTC.